The source of this T cell receptor beta chain is a study of OX40 agonist ivuxolimab in advanced cancers. Assay used: immunoSEQ multiplex PCR; TCRdb lists only in-frame clones, some missing. This table holds 81,000 or so clones, 70% to 90% found once. Whole-study results and caveats: Relative to CD4+ cells, CD8+ T cells on average had more expanded clones.

CDR3 length: 15 amino acids. V gave up 1 base and J gave up 0 bases, with 11 bases separating them. The germline V gene has CDR1 SGHDT and CDR2 YYEEEE. Of note for this clone: Its specificity is unknown.

The sequences come from CD4+ or CD8+ T cells sorted from blood, collected in a trial of the OX40 agonist ivuxolimab. The V gene is TRBV5-6, the J gene TRBJ2-7; tentative D call: TRBD2 (5 bases). The sequence was collected from an adult with an advanced solid tumor such as melanoma, head and neck, liver or kidney cancer. The DNA for the CDR3 is TGTGCCAGCAGCTTGACAGTTCGGGGCTCCTACGAGCAGTACTTC. It yields the protein CASSLTVRGSYEQYF.